This T cell receptor beta chain was sequenced during a study of cytomegalovirus exposure and HLA in healthy donors. From germline, CDR1 is MNHEY and CDR2 SVGAGI. The CDR3 covers 15 residues. Trimming removed 8 bases at V and 2 bases at J, with 16 bases between. The PCR had 60 Vbeta and 13 Jbeta primers. Sequencing was performed with immunoSEQ multiplex PCR; in TCRdb, only in-frame clones are kept and a portion is missing. This table has roughly 180,000 clones, around 80% appearing once. Material for sequencing was PBMCs. The receptor comes from a woman in her forties or fifties in good health and CMV-seropositive. The rearrangement uses TRBV6-5 and TRBJ2-1; D possibly corresponds to TRBD2 (6 bases). Here the CDR3 reads CASSWRGETYNEQFF. The DNA for the CDR3 is TGTGCCAGCTCGTGGAGGGGTGAGACCTACAATGAGCAGTTCTTC.